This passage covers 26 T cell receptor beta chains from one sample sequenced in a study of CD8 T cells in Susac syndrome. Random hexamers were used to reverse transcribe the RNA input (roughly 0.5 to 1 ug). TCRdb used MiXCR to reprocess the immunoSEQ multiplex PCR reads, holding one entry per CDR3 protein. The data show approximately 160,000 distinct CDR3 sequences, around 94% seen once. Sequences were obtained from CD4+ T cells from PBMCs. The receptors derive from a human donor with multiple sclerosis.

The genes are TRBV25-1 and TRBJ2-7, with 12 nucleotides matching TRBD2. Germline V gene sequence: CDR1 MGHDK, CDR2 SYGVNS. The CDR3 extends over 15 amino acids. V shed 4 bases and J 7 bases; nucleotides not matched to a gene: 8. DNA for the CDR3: TGTGCCAGCAGTGCCAGGACTAGCGGGACGCGAGAGCAGTACTTC. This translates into CASSARTSGTREQYF.

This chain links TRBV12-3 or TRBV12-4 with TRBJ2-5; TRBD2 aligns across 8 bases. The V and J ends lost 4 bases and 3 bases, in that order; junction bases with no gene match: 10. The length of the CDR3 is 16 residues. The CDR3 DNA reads TGTGCCAGCAGTTATGCAATCGGGAGGGGGGAAGAGACCCAGTACTTC. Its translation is CASSYAIGRGEETQYF.

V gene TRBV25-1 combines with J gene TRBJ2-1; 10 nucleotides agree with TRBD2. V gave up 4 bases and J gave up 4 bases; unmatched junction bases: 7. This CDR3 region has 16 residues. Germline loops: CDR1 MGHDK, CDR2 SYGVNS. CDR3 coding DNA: TGTGCCAGCAGTGGCTCTAGCGGGAGCAGGTACAATGAGCAGTTCTTC. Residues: CASSGSSGSRYNEQFF.

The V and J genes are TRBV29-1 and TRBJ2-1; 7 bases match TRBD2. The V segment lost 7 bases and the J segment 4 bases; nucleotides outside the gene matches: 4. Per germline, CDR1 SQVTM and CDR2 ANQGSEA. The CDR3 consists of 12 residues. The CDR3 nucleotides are TGCAGCGGGACTAGAGGTTACAATGAGCAGTTCTTC. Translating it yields CSGTRGYNEQFF.

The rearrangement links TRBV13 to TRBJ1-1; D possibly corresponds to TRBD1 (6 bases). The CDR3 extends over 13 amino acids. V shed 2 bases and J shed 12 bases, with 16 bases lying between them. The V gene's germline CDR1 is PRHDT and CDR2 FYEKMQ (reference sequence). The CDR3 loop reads CASSLYRERGPFF. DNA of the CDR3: TGTGCCAGCAGCTTATACAGGGAAAGGGGACCTTTCTTT.

CDR3 sequence: CASSPDGTSNEKLFF. In DNA form, the CDR3 reads TGCGCCAGCAGCCCAGACGGGACAAGTAATGAAAAACTGTTTTTT. The V and J genes are TRBV5-1 and TRBJ1-4; D might be TRBD1 (6 bases). With 4 bases removed from V and 4 bases from J, the gap between germline ends came to 14 bases. This CDR3 contains 15 residues. Looked up from germline, CDR1 is SGHRS and CDR2 is YFSETQ.

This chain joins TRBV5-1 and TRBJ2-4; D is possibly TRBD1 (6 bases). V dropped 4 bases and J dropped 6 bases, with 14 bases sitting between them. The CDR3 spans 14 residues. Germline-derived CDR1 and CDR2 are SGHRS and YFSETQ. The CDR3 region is CASSPKIQGNIQYF. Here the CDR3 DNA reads TGCGCCAGCAGCCCGAAGATACAGGGAAACATTCAGTACTTC. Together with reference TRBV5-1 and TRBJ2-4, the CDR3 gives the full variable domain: KAGVTQTPRYLIKTRGQQVTLSCSPISGHRSVSWYQQTPGQGLQFLFEYFSETQRNKGNFPGRFSGRQFSNSRSEMNVSTLELGDSALYLCASSPKIQGNIQYFGAGTRLSVL.

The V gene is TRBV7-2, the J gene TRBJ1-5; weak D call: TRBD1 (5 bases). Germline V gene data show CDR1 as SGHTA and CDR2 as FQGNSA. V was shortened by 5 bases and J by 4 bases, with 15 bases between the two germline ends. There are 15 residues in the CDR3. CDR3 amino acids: CASSLLGARNQPQHF. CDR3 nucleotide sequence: TGTGCCAGCAGCCTGCTTGGGGCCCGGAATCAGCCCCAGCATTTT.

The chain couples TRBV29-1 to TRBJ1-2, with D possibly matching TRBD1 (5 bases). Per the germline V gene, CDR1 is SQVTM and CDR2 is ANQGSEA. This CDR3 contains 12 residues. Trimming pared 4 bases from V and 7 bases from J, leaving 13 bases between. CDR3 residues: CSVVQGSVGYTF. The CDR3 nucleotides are TGCAGCGTTGTGCAGGGTAGCGTTGGCTACACCTTC.

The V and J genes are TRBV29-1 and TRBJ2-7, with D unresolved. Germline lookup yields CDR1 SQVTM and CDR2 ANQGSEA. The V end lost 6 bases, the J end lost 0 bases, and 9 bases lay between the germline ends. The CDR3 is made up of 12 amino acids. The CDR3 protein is CSVAPSSYEQYF. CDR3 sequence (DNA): TGCAGCGTGGCTCCGAGCTCCTACGAGCAGTACTTC.

As DNA, the CDR3 is TGTGCCAGCAGCCCCGGACTAATGTCCCCCTACGAGCAGTACTTC. As protein: CASSPGLMSPYEQYF. The gene calls are TRBV3-1 and TRBJ2-7; weak D call: TRBD2 (6 bases). V shed 4 bases and J shed 2 bases, with 15 bases lying between them. This CDR3 has 15 residues. Germline lookup yields CDR1 LGHDT and CDR2 YNNKEL (reference sequence).

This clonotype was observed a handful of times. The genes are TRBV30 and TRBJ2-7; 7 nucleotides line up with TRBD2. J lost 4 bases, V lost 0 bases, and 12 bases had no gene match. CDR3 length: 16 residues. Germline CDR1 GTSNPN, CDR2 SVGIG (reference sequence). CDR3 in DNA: TGTGCCTGGAGTGTGGGAGGGACGACACTCTTATACGAGCAGTACTTC. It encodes CAWSVGGTTLLYEQYF. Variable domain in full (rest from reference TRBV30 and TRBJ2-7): SQTIHQWPATLVQPVGSPLSLECTVEGTSNPNLYWYRQAAGRGLQLLFYSVGIGQISSEVPQNLSASRPQDRQFILSSKKLLLSDSGFYLCAWSVGGTTLLYEQYFGPGTRLTVT.

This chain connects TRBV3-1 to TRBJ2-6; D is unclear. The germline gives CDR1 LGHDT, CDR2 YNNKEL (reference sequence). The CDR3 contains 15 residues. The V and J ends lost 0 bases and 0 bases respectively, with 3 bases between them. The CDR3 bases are TGTGCCAGCAGCCAAGAATTCTCTGGGGCCAACGTCCTGACTTTC. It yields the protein CASSQEFSGANVLTF.

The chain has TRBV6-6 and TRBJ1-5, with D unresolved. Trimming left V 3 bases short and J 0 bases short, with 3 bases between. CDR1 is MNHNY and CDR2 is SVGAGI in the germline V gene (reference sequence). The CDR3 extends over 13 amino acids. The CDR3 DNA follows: TGTGCCAGCAGTTATAATAGCAATCAGCCCCAGCATTTT. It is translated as CASSYNSNQPQHF.

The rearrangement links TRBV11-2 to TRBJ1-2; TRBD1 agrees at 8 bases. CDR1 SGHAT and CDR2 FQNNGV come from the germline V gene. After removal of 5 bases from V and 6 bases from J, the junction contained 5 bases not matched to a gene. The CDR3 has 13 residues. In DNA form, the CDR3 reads TGTGCCAGCAGCCTGGACAGGGACAATGGCTACACCTTC. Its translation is CASSLDRDNGYTF.

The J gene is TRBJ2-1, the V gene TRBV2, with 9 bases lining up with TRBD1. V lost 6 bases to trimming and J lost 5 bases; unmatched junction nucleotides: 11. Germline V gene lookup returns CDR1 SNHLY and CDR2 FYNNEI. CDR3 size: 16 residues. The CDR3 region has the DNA TGTGCCAGCAGGGGGCCGGGACAGGGCCGAGACAATGAGCAGTTCTTC. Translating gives CASRGPGQGRDNEQFF.

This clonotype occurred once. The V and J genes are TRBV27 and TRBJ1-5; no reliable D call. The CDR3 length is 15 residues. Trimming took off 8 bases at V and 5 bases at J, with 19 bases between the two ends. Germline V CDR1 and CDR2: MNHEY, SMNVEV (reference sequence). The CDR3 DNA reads TGTGCCAGCGGTGGGGTCCGGGCGAGGGATCAGCCCCAGCATTTT. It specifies CASGGVRARDQPQHF.

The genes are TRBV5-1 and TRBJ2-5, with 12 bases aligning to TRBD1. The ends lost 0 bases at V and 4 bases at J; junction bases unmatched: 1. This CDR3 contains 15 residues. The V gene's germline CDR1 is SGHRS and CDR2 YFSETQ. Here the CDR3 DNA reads TGCGCCAGCAGCTTGGGGGGACAGGGGGCAGAGACCCAGTACTTC. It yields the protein CASSLGGQGAETQYF.

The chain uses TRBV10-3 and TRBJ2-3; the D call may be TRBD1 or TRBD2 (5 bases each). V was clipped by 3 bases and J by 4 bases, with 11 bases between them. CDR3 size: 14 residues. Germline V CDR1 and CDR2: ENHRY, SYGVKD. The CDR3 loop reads CAISDPGRADTQYF. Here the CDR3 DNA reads TGTGCCATCAGTGACCCAGGGCGGGCAGATACGCAGTATTTT.

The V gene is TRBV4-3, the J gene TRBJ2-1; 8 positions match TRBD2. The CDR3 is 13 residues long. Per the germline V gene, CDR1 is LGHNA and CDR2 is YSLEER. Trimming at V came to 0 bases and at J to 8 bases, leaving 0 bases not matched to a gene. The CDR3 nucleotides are TGCGCCAGCAGCCAAGAGCGGGAGGATGAGCAGTTCTTC. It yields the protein CASSQEREDEQFF.

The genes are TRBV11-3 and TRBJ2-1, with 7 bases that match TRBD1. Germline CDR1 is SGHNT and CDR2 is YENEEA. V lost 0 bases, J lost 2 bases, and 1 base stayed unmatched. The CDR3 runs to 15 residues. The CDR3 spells CASSLDQGAYNEQFF. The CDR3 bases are TGTGCCAGCAGCTTAGATCAGGGGGCCTACAATGAGCAGTTCTTC.

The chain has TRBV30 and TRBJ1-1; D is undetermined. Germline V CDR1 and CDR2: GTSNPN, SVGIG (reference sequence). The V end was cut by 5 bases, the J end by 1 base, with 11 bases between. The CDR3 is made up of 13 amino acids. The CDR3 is CAWATDANTEAFF. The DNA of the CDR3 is TGTGCCTGGGCTACAGACGCGAACACTGAAGCTTTCTTT. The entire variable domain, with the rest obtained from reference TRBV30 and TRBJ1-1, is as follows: SQTIHQWPATLVQPVGSPLSLECTVEGTSNPNLYWYRQAAGRGLQLLFYSVGIGQISSEVPQNLSASRPQDRQFILSSKKLLLSDSGFYLCAWATDANTEAFFGQGTRLTVV.

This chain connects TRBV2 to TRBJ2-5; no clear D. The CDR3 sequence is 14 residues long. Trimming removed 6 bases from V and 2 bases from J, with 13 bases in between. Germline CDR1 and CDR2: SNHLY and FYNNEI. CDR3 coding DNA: TGTGCCAGCAGCGACCGGACCTTACAAGAGACCCAGTACTTC. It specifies CASSDRTLQETQYF.

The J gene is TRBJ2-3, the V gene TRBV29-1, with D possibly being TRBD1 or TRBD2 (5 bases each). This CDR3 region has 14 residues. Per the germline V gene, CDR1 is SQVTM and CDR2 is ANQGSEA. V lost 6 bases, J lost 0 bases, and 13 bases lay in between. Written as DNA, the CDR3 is TGCAGCGTCTGGGACGACAAGAGCACAGATACGCAGTATTTT. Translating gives CSVWDDKSTDTQYF.

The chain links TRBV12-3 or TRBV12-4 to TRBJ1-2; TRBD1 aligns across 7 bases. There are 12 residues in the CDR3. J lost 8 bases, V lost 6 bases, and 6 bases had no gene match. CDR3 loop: CASSDRDKGYTF. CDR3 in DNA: TGTGCCAGCAGCGACAGGGACAAGGGCTACACCTTC.

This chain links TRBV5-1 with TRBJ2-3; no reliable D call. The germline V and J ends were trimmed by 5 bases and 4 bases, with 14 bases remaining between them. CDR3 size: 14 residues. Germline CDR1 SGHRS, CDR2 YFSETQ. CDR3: CASRVGSTADTQYF. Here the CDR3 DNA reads TGCGCCAGCAGGGTCGGCTCTACGGCAGATACGCAGTATTTT.